This is a list of T cell receptor beta chains from one sample in a study of blood T cell repertoires in COVID-19. Profiling relied on immunoSEQ multiplex PCR, and the TCRdb table lists in-frame clones only, not all of them. In the table there are approximately 45,000 clones, around nine tenths of which are singletons. Source material: peripheral blood. The receptors stem from a man between 65 and 85 years old with acute or convalescent COVID-19. The CDR3 runs from the conserved cysteine through the conserved F or W. A D gene is named only where the DNA matches it firmly. Rows give clone size only sometimes, using once, few, many, or a class for an expanded clone.

d_gene	abundance	v_gene	j_gene	CDR3aa	CDR3nt
.	once	TRBV5-1	TRBJ2-7	CASSKTTGNSYEQYF	TGCGCCAGCAGCAAGACGACAGGTAACTCCTACGAGCAGTACTTC
.	.	TRBV19	TRBJ2-2	CASSIGGRTGELFF	TGTGCCAGTAGTATAGGCGGGCGCACCGGGGAGCTGTTTTTT
TRBD1	few	TRBV9	TRBJ2-7	CASSGTGMGEQYF	TGTGCCAGCAGCGGGACAGGGATGGGGGAGCAGTACTTC
TRBD1	.	TRBV5-4	TRBJ2-7	CASSVRGLGRGRNEQYF	TGTGCCAGCAGCGTACGGGGTCTGGGCAGGGGGCGAAACGAGCAGTACTTC
.	.	TRBV7-2	TRBJ1-2	CASSPGGFYGYTF	TGTGCCAGCAGCCCAGGAGGGTTTTATGGCTACACCTTC
.	.	TRBV27	TRBJ1-5	CASSLGSGGFDQPQHF	TGTGCCAGCAGTTTAGGGAGTGGGGGGTTCGATCAGCCCCAGCATTTT
.	.	TRBV9	TRBJ1-2	CASGGAGRNYGYTF	TGTGCCAGCGGGGGGGCAGGACGAAACTATGGCTACACCTTC
.	once	TRBV7-2	TRBJ1-2	CASSLVMEGGYTF	TGTGCCAGCAGCTTAGTAATGGAGGGTGGCTACACCTTC
.	.	TRBV4-1	TRBJ1-5	CASSQGDNGRANQPQHF	TGCGCCAGCAGCCAAGGGGACAACGGGAGGGCTAATCAGCCCCAGCATTTT
.	.	TRBV4-2	TRBJ2-1	CASSQDSGGNEQFF	TGTGCCAGCAGCCAAGATTCAGGGGGGAATGAGCAGTTCTTC
.	.	TRBV10-1	TRBJ2-7	CASRAGTPTAYEQYF	TGCGCCAGCAGAGCCGGGACACCGACCGCCTACGAGCAGTACTTC
.	.	TRBV18	TRBJ2-7	CASSPRLRHEQYF	TGTGCCAGCTCACCGAGGCTACGACACGAGCAGTACTTC
.	.	TRBV7-9	TRBJ1-4	CASSLGTNEKLFF	TGTGCCAGCAGCTTAGGGACAAATGAAAAACTGTTTTTT
.	.	TRBV7-2	TRBJ1-2	CASSLEGYGYTF	TGTGCCAGCAGCTTAGAGGGGTATGGCTACACCTTC
.	.	TRBV18	TRBJ2-2	CASSPERMNTGELFF	TGTGCCAGCTCACCAGAGCGGATGAACACCGGGGAGCTGTTTTTT
.	.	TRBV5-1	TRBJ1-1	CASKIGRANTEAFF	TGCGCCAGCAAAATAGGCAGGGCGAACACTGAAGCTTTCTTT
.	.	TRBV19	TRBJ1-4	CASSVAPGHGPSGRGEKLFF	TGTGCCAGTAGTGTGGCTCCGGGACACGGTCCCTCGGGGAGGGGTGAAAAACTGTTTTTT
.	.	TRBV9	TRBJ1-3	CASSVGLQGSGNTIYF	TGTGCCAGCAGCGTAGGGCTACAGGGATCCGGAAACACCATATATTTT
TRBD1	few	TRBV27	TRBJ1-2	CASSSPGQGDYGYTF	TGTGCCAGCAGTTCCCCGGGACAGGGAGACTATGGCTACACCTTC
TRBD1	.	TRBV2	TRBJ1-1	CASSDLRGPNTEAFF	TGTGCCAGCAGTGATTTGAGGGGGCCCAACACTGAAGCTTTCTTT
TRBD1	.	TRBV30	TRBJ1-2	CAWSRQGLGGNYGYTF	TGTGCCTGGAGTAGACAGGGCTTGGGAGGTAACTATGGCTACACCTTC
TRBD2	.	TRBV6-2/TRBV6-3	TRBJ2-3	CASSYSRSGGATDTQYF	TGTGCCAGCAGTTACTCGAGGAGCGGGGGGGCAACAGATACGCAGTATTTT
.	.	TRBV2	TRBJ1-5	CASSELRDQPQHF	TGTGCCAGCAGTGAGCTCAGGGATCAGCCCCAGCATTTT
.	.	TRBV7-6	TRBJ1-6	CASSLGGEGFGSPLHF	TGTGCCAGCAGCTTAGGGGGAGAGGGCTTTGGGTCACCCCTCCACTTT
.	.	TRBV7-2	TRBJ1-3	CASSLEGVGSGNTIYF	TGTGCCAGCAGCTTAGAGGGGGTAGGCTCTGGAAACACCATATATTTT
.	.	TRBV11-3	TRBJ2-5	CASSLGVTPRETQYF	TGTGCCAGCAGCTTAGGCGTCACCCCCAGGGAGACCCAGTACTTC
.	.	TRBV5-6	TRBJ2-7	CASSPGTLIAYEQYF	TGTGCCAGCAGCCCCGGGACACTTATCGCCTACGAGCAGTACTTC
.	large	TRBV7-2	TRBJ2-7	CASSAGSHSSYEQYF	TGTGCCAGCAGCGCCGGGTCTCATTCCTCCTACGAGCAGTACTTC
.	once	TRBV12-5	TRBJ1-4	CASGLVLGEQANEKLFF	TGTGCTAGTGGTTTGGTACTGGGCGAGCAGGCTAATGAAAAACTGTTTTTT
.	once	TRBV5-4	TRBJ1-2	CASSQTGETNYGYTF	TGTGCCAGCAGCCAGACAGGAGAGACTAACTATGGCTACACCTTC
TRBD1	few	TRBV18	TRBJ1-5	CASSPTGSGGAPGQPQHF	TGTGCCAGCTCACCCACTGGGTCAGGGGGCGCCCCGGGTCAGCCCCAGCATTTT
.	.	TRBV21-1	TRBJ1-6	CASSKARGGGGDSPLHF	TGTGCCAGCAGCAAAGCGCGCGGAGGGGGCGGCGATTCACCCCTCCACTTT
TRBD2	.	TRBV19	TRBJ2-2	CATTSGGTHTGELFF	TGTGCTACAACTAGCGGGGGCACACACACCGGGGAGCTGTTTTTT
TRBD1	.	TRBV19	TRBJ1-5	CATEGTGSQPQHF	TGTGCCACCGAGGGGACAGGGAGTCAGCCCCAGCATTTT
.	.	TRBV7-2	TRBJ1-1	CASSPPTRGNTEAFF	TGTGCCAGCAGCCCCCCCACGCGAGGGAACACTGAAGCTTTCTTT
.	.	TRBV19	TRBJ1-1	CASSGAAGGGAFF	TGTGCCAGTAGTGGGGCCGCGGGAGGTGGAGCTTTCTTT
.	.	TRBV2	TRBJ1-6	CARGGADDNSPLHF	TGTGCCAGGGGCGGGGCGGACGATAATTCACCCCTCCACTTT